This T cell receptor beta chain was recorded in a study of T-cell memory formation after mild COVID-19. Looking at the study overall: The two donors had largely donor-specific TCR clusters.

About this clonotype itself: The antigen is undetermined.

Germline CDR1 is SGDLS and CDR2 is YYNGEE. With 0 bases removed from V and 5 bases from J, the gap between germline ends came to 17 bases. The CDR3 is made up of 16 amino acids. TCRalpha and TCRbeta libraries used 5'RACE with constant-segment primers and UMIs. MiXCR, applied by TCRdb to the 5' RACE reads, yields one record per CDR3 protein. Altogether roughly 370,000 distinct CDR3 sequences are present, about a sixth being singletons, with the ten largest covering 20% to 25%. Points from the study as a whole: While clones contracting from day 15 to 85 were balanced between CD4 and CD8, later expanders leaned CD4+. CD4+ contracting clones were found mainly in CM and EM, and CD8+ ones in EMRA.

The origin of this receptor is a man in his late teens or twenties who had mild COVID-19 (a few samples of this study predate the infection). Cell type and time point are not known. The material sequenced was PBMCs or a T cell subset sorted from them (not recorded which). The chain is built from TRBV9 and TRBJ2-5, with TRBD2 as a possible D gene (7 bases). CDR3 sequence: CASSVAGTGGAETQYF. The CDR3 DNA is TGTGCCAGCAGCGTAGCTGGGACGGGGGGCGCCGAGACCCAGTACTTC.